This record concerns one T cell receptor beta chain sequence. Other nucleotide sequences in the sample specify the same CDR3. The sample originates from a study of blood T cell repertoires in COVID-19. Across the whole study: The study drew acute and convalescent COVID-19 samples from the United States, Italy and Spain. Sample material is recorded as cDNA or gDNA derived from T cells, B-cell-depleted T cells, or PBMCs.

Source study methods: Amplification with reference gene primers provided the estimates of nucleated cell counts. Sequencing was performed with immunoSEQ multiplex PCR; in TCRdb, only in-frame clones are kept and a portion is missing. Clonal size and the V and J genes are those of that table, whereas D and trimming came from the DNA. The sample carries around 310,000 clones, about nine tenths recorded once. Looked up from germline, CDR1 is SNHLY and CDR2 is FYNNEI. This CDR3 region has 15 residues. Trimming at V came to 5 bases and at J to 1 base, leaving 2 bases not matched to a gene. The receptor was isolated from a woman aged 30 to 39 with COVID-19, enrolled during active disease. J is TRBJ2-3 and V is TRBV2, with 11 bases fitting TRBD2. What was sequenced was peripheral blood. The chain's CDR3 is CASSLAGGGTDTQYF. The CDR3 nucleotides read TGTGCCAGCAGTCTAGCGGGAGGAGGCACAGATACGCAGTATTTT.